These T cell receptor beta chains were read from a single sample in a study of blood T cell repertoires in COVID-19. Here immunoSEQ multiplex PCR was the method, and the copy in TCRdb shows in-frame clones only, minus some. The data show roughly 44,000 clones, about 87% seen once. Material for sequencing was peripheral blood. Receptors were obtained from a man at least 80 years old with acute or convalescent COVID-19. Each CDR3 is given with its conserved first and last residue. Fields, in order: CDR3 length, D gene, J gene, clone size, V gene, CDR3 protein, CDR3 DNA. The D gene is left open where the match is weak. A row's size may be missing; if present it is once, few, many or a size class.

15 - TRBJ1-3 once TRBV5-1 CASSLTGRLVDTIYF TGCGCCAGCAGCTTGACAGGGAGATTGGTAGACACCATATATTTT
18 TRBD2 TRBJ2-2 - TRBV5-1 CASSGGLAPNANTGELFF TGCGCCAGCAGCGGTGGACTAGCTCCCAACGCGAACACCGGGGAGCTGTTTTTT
13 TRBD2 TRBJ2-1 once TRBV19 CASSIARGDEQFF TGTGCCAGTAGTATAGCGCGGGGGGATGAGCAGTTCTTC
13 - TRBJ1-1 - TRBV12-3/TRBV12-4 CASSFTRNTEAFF TGTGCCAGCAGTTTCACAAGGAACACTGAAGCTTTCTTT
14 TRBD1 TRBJ1-2 - TRBV2 CASSSQQGAGGYTF TGTGCCAGCAGTTCTCAACAGGGGGCAGGTGGCTACACCTTC
15 - TRBJ2-7 - TRBV24-1 CATSDLGGTDYEQYF TGTGCCACCAGTGATTTAGGGGGGACAGACTACGAGCAGTACTTC
17 - TRBJ1-3 - TRBV19 CASSIGGGGHSGNTIYF TGTGCCAGTAGTATAGGGGGAGGAGGCCACTCTGGAAACACCATATATTTT
15 TRBD1 TRBJ2-1 - TRBV2 CASSLQGFSYNEQFF TGTGCCAGCAGTCTACAGGGGTTCTCCTACAATGAGCAGTTCTTC
16 - TRBJ1-1 once TRBV2 CASSEWGGRARTEAFF TGTGCCAGCAGTGAATGGGGCGGACGGGCGCGCACTGAAGCTTTCTTT
14 - TRBJ1-1 few TRBV5-4 CASSFGGLGTEAFF TGTGCCAGCAGCTTCGGGGGGCTGGGCACTGAAGCTTTCTTT
12 TRBD1 TRBJ1-2 - TRBV19 CATRTGNYGYTF TGTGCCACCCGGACAGGGAACTATGGCTACACCTTC
14 - TRBJ2-3 - TRBV4-1 CASSQRIGEDTQYF TGCGCCAGCAGCCAACGTATCGGGGAAGATACGCAGTATTTT
14 TRBD1 TRBJ2-7 once TRBV5-5 CASSFGQGPYEQYF TGTGCCAGCAGCTTCGGACAGGGGCCCTACGAGCAGTACTTC
13 - TRBJ2-3 - TRBV7-2 CASRQGGTDTQYF TGTGCCAGCAGGCAGGGGGGAACAGATACGCAGTATTTT
16 - TRBJ1-4 - TRBV7-9 CASSLARGRINEKLFF TGTGCCAGCAGCTTAGCGCGGGGACGAATTAATGAAAAACTGTTTTTT
14 - TRBJ2-2 - TRBV10-3 CAISEVRATGELFF TGTGCCATCAGTGAAGTCAGGGCTACCGGGGAGCTGTTTTTT
13 - TRBJ1-2 - TRBV19 CASSIRGYYGYTF TGTGCCAGTAGTATAAGGGGCTATTATGGCTACACCTTC
13 TRBD1 TRBJ1-2 - TRBV5-1 CASSWDSGYGYTF TGCGCCAGCAGCTGGGACAGCGGCTATGGCTACACCTTC
16 - TRBJ2-6 - TRBV6-2/TRBV6-3 CASSRSLAGGANVLTF TGTGCCAGCAGCCGCTCACTAGCTGGCGGGGCCAACGTCCTGACTTTC
14 TRBD1 TRBJ2-3 - TRBV5-5 CASSLPSGGDTQYF TGTGCCAGCAGCTTGCCCTCAGGGGGAGATACGCAGTATTTT
14 TRBD1 TRBJ2-5 - TRBV11-2 CASKIQGAEETQYF TGTGCCAGCAAAATACAGGGGGCAGAAGAGACCCAGTACTTC
13 - TRBJ1-5 - TRBV5-1 CASSQQGDQPQHF TGCGCCAGCAGCCAACAGGGAGATCAGCCCCAGCATTTT
15 TRBD1 TRBJ1-1 - TRBV28 CASRRSGTANTEAFF TGTGCCAGCAGGAGGTCCGGGACAGCGAACACTGAAGCTTTCTTT
15 - TRBJ1-4 - TRBV24-1 CATSDPTGPNEKLFF TGTGCCACCAGTGACCCGACAGGTCCTAATGAAAAACTGTTTTTT
16 TRBD2 TRBJ2-7 - TRBV6-1 CASSEYLGSGPYEQYF TGTGCCAGCAGTGAATACCTTGGTAGCGGGCCCTACGAGCAGTACTTC
13 - TRBJ1-2 - TRBV30 CAWTVGPGRGYTF TGTGCCTGGACCGTGGGACCCGGGAGAGGCTACACCTTC
13 - TRBJ1-5 - TRBV5-6 CASSSYRGGHQHF TGTGCCAGCAGCTCCTACCGGGGGGGACACCAGCATTTT
16 TRBD1 TRBJ1-5 - TRBV19 CASSISGTGGFQPQHF TGTGCCAGTAGTATATCTGGGACAGGGGGTTTTCAGCCCCAGCATTTT
15 TRBD1 TRBJ1-2 - TRBV6-5 CASSYRDRARSGYTF TGTGCCAGCAGTTACCGGGACAGGGCGCGTTCCGGCTACACCTTC
15 - TRBJ1-4 few TRBV2 CASRAVVATNEKLFF TGTGCCAGCCGCGCCGTGGTCGCAACTAATGAAAAACTGTTTTTT
16 TRBD1 TRBJ1-3 - TRBV7-3 CASSFTGGSPGNTIYF TGTGCCAGCAGCTTCACAGGGGGCAGCCCTGGAAACACCATATATTTT
13 TRBD2 TRBJ2-1 few TRBV27 CASSSGLANEQFF TGTGCCAGCAGTTCCGGACTAGCCAATGAGCAGTTCTTC
17 - TRBJ2-2 - TRBV27 CASSPNPGQGWTGELFF TGTGCCAGCAGTCCCAACCCAGGACAAGGGTGGACCGGGGAGCTGTTTTTT
20 TRBD2 TRBJ2-3 - TRBV6-4 CASSDSYFAGGTRSTDTQYF TGTGCCAGCAGTGACTCGTATTTTGCGGGGGGGACGAGAAGCACAGATACGCAGTATTTT
15 - TRBJ2-7 - TRBV30 CAWSSPGPLRYEQYF TGTGCCTGGAGTTCCCCAGGGCCGCTCCGTTACGAGCAGTACTTC
14 - TRBJ2-2 - TRBV5-1 CASSNLAHTGELFF TGCGCCAGCAGCAACCTAGCGCATACCGGGGAGCTGTTTTTT
13 - TRBJ1-5 - TRBV18 CASSPQGDQPQHF TGTGCCAGCTCACCACAGGGAGATCAGCCCCAGCATTTT